In its sample, the clone carrying this TCR beta chain was seen many times. No antigen is known for it. This record comes from a study of T cells after yellow fever vaccination. TCRdb independently ran MiXCR on the 5' RACE reads; one entry per CDR3 protein. The repertoire includes 300,000 or so distinct CDR3 sequences, 3% to 4.5% of them detected once, and less than 25% sits in the top ten. Study results and caveats: The appearance of a small share of clonotypes in both CD4 and CD8 compartments was observed. Subsequent to the booster, the majority of primary-vaccination clones reappeared (96% CD4, about 90% CD8). Though weaker, the secondary response peaked faster, on day 5 versus 15.

V was pared by 1 base and J by 3 bases, with 10 bases between. The length of the CDR3 is 14 residues. Germline loops: CDR1 SGHAT, CDR2 FQNNGV. Here the sequenced sample was PBMCs, taken 5 days after the yellow fever booster vaccination. This TCR derives from a man aged 18 to 29 who received the YFV17D yellow fever vaccine. V is TRBV11-2 and J is TRBJ2-7; D unclear. The CDR3 sequence is CASSLGPQRYEQYF. The CDR3 region has the DNA TGTGCCAGCAGCTTAGGCCCCCAGCGCTACGAGCAGTACTTC.